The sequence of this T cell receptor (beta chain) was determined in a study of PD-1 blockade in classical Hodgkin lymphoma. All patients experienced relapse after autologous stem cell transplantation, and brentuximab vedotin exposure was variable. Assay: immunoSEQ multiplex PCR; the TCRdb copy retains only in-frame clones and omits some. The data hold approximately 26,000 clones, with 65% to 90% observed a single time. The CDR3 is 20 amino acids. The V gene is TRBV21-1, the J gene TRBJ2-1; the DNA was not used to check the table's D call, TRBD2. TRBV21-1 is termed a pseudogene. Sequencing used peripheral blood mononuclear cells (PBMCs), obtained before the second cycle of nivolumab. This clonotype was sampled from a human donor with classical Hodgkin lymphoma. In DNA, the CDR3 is TGTGCCATCCCTCCTCAGGGGCGCCTAGCGGGGCCTCGGGTGTACAATGAGCAGTTCTTC. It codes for CAIPPQGRLAGPRVYNEQFF.